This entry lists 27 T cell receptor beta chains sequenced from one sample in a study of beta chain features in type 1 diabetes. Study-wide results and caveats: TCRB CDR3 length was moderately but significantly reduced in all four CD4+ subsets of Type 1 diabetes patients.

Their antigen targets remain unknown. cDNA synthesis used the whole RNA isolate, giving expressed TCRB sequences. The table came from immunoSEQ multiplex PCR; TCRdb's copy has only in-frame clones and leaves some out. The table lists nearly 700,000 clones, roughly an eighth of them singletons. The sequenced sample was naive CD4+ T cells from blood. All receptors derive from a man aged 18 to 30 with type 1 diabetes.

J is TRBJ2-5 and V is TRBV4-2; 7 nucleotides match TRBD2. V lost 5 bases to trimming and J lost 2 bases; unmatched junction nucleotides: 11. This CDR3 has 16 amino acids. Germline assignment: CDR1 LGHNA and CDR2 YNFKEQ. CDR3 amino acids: CASSFPGGSQQETQYF. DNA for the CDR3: TGTGCCAGCAGCTTCCCCGGGGGGTCCCAACAAGAGACCCAGTACTTC.

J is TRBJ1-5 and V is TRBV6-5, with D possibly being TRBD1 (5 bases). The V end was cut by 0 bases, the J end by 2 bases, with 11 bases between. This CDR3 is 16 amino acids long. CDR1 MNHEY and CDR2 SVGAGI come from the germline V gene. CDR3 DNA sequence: TGTGCCAGCAGTTACTCGCAGGGAGGTGGCAATCAGCCCCAGCATTTT. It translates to CASSYSQGGGNQPQHF.

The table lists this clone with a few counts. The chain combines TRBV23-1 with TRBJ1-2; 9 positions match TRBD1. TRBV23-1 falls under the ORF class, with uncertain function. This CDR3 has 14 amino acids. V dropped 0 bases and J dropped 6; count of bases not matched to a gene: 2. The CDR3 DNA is TGCGCCAGCAGTCAATCGGGACAGGGTGATGGCTACACCTTC. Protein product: CASSQSGQGDGYTF.

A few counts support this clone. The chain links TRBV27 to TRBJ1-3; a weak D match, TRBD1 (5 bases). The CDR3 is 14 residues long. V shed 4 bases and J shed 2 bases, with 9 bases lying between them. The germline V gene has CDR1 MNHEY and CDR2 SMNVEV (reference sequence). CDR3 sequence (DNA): TGTGCCAGCAGTTCAGGGACCGCTGGAAACACCATATATTTT. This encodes CASSSGTAGNTIYF.

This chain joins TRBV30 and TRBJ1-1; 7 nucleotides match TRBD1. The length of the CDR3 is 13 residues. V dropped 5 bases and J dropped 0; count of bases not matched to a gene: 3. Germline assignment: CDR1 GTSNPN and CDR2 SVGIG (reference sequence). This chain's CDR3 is CAWLGQMNTEAFF. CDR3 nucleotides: TGTGCCTGGCTGGGACAGATGAACACTGAAGCTTTCTTT.

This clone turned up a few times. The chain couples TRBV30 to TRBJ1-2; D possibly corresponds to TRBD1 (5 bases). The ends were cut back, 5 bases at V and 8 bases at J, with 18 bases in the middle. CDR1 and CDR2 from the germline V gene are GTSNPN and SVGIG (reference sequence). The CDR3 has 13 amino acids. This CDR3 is CAWSRPVSGGYTF. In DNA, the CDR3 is TGTGCCTGGTCCCGTCCAGTGTCAGGGGGCTACACCTTC.

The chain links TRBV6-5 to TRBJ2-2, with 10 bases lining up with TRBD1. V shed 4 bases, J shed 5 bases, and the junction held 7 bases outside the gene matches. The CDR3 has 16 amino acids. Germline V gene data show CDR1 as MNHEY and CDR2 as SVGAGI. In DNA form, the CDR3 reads TGTGCCAGCAGTTCCCGGACAGGGGGTCGGACCGGGGAGCTGTTTTTT. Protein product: CASSSRTGGRTGELFF.

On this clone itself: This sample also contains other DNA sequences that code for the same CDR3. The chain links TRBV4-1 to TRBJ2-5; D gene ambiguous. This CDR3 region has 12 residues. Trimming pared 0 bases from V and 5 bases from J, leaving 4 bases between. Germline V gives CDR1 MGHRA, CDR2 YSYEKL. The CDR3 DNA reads TGCGCCAGCAGCCAAGATGAGGAGACCCAGTACTTC. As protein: CASSQDEETQYF.

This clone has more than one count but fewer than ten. This CDR3 is CASSKGREAESSYEQYF. The CDR3 region has the DNA TGTGCCAGCAGCAAAGGAAGGGAGGCAGAAAGTTCCTACGAGCAGTACTTC. This chain links TRBV21-1 with TRBJ2-7; the DNA was not used to check the table's D call, TRBD2. TRBV21-1 is listed as a pseudogene. CDR3 size: 17 residues.

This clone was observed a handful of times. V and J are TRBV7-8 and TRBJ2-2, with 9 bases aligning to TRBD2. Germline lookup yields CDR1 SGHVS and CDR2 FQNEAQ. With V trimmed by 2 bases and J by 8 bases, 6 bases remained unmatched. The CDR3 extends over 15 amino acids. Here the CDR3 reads CASSLPRTSAGELFF. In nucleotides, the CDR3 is TGTGCCAGCAGCTTACCAAGGACTAGCGCGGGGGAGCTGTTTTTT. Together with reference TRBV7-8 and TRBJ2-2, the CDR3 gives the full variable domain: GAGVSQSPRYKVAKRGQDVALRCDPISGHVSLFWYQQALGQGPEFLTYFQNEAQLDKSGLPSDRFFAERPEGSVSTLKIQRTQQEDSAVYLCASSLPRTSAGELFFGEGSRLTVL.

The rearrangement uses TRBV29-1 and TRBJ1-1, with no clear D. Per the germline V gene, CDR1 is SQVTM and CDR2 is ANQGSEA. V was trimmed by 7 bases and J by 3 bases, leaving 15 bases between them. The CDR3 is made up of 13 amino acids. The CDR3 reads CSAAEGLDTEAFF. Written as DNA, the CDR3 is TGCAGCGCCGCAGAGGGATTGGACACTGAAGCTTTCTTT.

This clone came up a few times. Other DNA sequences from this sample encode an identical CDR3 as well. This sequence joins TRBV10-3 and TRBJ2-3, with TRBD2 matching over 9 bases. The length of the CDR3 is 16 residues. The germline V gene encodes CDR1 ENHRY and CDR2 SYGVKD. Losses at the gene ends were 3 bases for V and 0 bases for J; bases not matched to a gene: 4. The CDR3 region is CAISEGSGGSTDTQYF. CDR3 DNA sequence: TGTGCCATCAGTGAAGGCAGCGGGGGGAGCACAGATACGCAGTATTTT.

CDR3: CASSPPGDRAVSGNTIYF. CDR3 DNA sequence: TGTGCCAGCTCACCACCGGGGGACAGGGCGGTCTCTGGAAACACCATATATTTT. The V gene is TRBV18, the J gene TRBJ1-3, with 9 bases lining up with TRBD1. The germline gives CDR1 KGHSH, CDR2 LQKENI. The junction had 6 bases not matched to a gene; V was cut back by 0 bases and J by 0 bases. This CDR3 is built from 18 residues.

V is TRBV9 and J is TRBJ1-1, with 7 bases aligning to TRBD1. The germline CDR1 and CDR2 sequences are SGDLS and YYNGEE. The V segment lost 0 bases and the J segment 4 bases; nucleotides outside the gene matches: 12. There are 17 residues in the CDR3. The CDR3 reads CASSVAPPSGGGTEAFF. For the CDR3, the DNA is TGTGCCAGCAGCGTAGCCCCCCCTTCAGGGGGGGGCACTGAAGCTTTCTTT.

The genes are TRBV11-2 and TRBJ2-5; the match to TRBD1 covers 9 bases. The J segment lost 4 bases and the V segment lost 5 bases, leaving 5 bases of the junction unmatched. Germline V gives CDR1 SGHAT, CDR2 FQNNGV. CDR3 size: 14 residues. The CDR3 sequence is CASSGQGMAETQYF. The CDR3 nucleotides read TGTGCCAGCAGCGGACAGGGGATGGCAGAGACCCAGTACTTC. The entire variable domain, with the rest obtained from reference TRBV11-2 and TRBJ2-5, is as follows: EAGVAQSPRYKIIEKRQSVAFWCNPISGHATLYWYQQILGQGPKLLIQFQNNGVVDDSQLPKDRFSAERLKGVDSTLKIQPAKLEDSAVYLCASSGQGMAETQYFGPGTRLLVL.

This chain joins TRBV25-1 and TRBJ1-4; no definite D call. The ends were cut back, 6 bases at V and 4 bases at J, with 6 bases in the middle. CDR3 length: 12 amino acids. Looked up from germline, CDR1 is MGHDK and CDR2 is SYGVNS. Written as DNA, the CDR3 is TGTGCCAGCAGGGGTATTAATGAAAAACTGTTTTTT. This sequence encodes CASRGINEKLFF.

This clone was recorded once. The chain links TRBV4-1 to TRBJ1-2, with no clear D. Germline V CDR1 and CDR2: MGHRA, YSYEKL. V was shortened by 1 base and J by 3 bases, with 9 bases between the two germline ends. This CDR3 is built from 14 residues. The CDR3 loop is CASSQVGGDYGYTF. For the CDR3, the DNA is TGCGCCAGCAGCCAAGTGGGAGGTGACTATGGCTACACCTTC.

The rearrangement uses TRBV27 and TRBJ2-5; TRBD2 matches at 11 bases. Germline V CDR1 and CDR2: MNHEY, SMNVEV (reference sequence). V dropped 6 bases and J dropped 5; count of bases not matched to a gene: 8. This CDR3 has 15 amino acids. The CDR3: CASRPASGGRETQYF. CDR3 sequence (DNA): TGTGCCAGCAGACCGGCTAGCGGGGGGCGGGAGACCCAGTACTTC.

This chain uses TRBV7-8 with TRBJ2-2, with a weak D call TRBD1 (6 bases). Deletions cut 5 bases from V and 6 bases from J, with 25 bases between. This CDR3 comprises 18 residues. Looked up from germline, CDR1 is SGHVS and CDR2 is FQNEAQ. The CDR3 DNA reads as TGTGCCAGCAGCCCCTCGATCCAGGGGACCTCCTCGTCCGGGGAGCTGTTTTTT. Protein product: CASSPSIQGTSSSGELFF.

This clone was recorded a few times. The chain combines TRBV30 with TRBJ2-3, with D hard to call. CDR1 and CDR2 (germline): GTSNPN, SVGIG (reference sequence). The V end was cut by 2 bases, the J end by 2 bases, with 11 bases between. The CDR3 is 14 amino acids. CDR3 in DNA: TGTGCCTGGAGTTCTATAAGCTTCACAGATACGCAGTATTTT. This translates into CAWSSISFTDTQYF. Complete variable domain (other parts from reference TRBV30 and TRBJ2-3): SQTIHQWPATLVQPVGSPLSLECTVEGTSNPNLYWYRQAAGRGLQLLFYSVGIGQISSEVPQNLSASRPQDRQFILSSKKLLLSDSGFYLCAWSSISFTDTQYFGPGTRLTVL.

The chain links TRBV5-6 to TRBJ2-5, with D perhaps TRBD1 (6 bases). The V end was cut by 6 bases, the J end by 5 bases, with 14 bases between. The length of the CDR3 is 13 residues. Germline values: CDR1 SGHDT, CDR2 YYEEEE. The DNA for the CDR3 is TGTGCCAGCACTCTTCAGGGGTGGGAGACCCAGTACTTC. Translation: CASTLQGWETQYF. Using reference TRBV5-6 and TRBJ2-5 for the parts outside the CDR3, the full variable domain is DAGVTQSPTHLIKTRGQQVTLRCSPKSGHDTVSWYQQALGQGPQFIFQYYEEEERQRGNFPDRFSGHQFPNYSSELNVNALLLGDSALYLCASTLQGWETQYFGPGTRLLVL.

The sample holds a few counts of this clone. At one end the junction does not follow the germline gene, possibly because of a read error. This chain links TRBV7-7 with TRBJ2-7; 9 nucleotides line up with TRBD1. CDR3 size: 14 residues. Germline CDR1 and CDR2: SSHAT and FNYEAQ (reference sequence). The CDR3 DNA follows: TGTGCTAGCAGCGCGGGACAGGGACCCTACGAGCAGTACTTC. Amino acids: CASSAGQGPYEQYF. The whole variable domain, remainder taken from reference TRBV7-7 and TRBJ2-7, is GAGVSQSPRYKVTKRGQDVTLRCDPISSHATLYWYQQALGQGPEFLTYFNYEAQPDKSGLPSDRFSAERPEGSISTLTIQRTEQRDSAMYRCASSAGQGPYEQYFGPGTRLTVT.

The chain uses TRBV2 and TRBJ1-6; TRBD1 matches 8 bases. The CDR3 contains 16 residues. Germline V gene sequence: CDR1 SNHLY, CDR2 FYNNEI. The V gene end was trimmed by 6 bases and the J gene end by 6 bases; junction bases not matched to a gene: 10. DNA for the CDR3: TGTGCCAGCAGCCTAACCGACAGGGGACTTAATTCACCCCTCCACTTT. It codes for CASSLTDRGLNSPLHF. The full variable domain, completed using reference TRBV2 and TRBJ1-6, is EPEVTQTPSHQVTQMGQEVILRCVPISNHLYFYWYRQILGQKVEFLVSFYNNEISEKSEIFDDQFSVERPDGSNFTLKIRSTKLEDSAMYFCASSLTDRGLNSPLHFGNGTRLTVT.

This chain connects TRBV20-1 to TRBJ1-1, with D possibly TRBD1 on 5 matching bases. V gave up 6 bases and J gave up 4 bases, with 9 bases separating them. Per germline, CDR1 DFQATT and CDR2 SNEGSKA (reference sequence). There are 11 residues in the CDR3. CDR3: CSAAGITEAFF. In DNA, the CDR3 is TGCAGTGCGGCAGGGATCACTGAAGCTTTCTTT.

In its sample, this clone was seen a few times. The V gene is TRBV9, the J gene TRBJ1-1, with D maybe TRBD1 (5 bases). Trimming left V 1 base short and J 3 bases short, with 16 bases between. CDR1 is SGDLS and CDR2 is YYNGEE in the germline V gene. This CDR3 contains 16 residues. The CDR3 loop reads CASSVSEGRDDTEAFF. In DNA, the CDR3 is TGTGCCAGCAGCGTATCGGAGGGGCGCGATGACACTGAAGCTTTCTTT.

As DNA, the CDR3 is TGCGCCAGCAGCCAAGTACGTCTACCCGGTTACGAGCAGTACTTC. Translation: CASSQVRLPGYEQYF. The genes are TRBV4-1 and TRBJ2-7; no definite D call. This CDR3 is 15 amino acids long. CDR1 is MGHRA, CDR2 YSYEKL, per germline. V was cut by 1 base and J by 4 bases, with 14 bases left in between.

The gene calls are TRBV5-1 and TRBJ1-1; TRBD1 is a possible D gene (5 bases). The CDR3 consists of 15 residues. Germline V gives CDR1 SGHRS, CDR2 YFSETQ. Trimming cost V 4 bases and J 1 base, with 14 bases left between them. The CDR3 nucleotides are TGCGCCAGCAGCCTCGCTGGGACCTGGAACACTGAAGCTTTCTTT. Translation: CASSLAGTWNTEAFF.